What follows are 17 T cell receptor beta chains derived from one specimen sequenced in a study of blood T cell repertoires in COVID-19. Some clones are missing from TCRdb's copy, which holds only in-frame ones; the method was immunoSEQ multiplex PCR. The sample consists of 300,000 to 350,000 clones, 87% of them appearing once. The sequenced sample was peripheral blood. These receptors were taken from a man aged 18 to 29 with active or convalescent COVID-19.

The CDR3 loop is CASSLELAGGPDEQYF. CDR3 sequence (DNA): TGTGCCAGCAGCTTGGAACTAGCGGGGGGGCCCGACGAGCAGTACTTC. This sequence joins TRBV7-2 and TRBJ2-7, with 13 positions matching TRBD2. The junction had 7 bases not matched to a gene; V was cut back by 3 bases and J by 5 bases. CDR3 length: 16 residues. Germline V CDR1 and CDR2: SGHTA, FQGNSA.

This sequence joins TRBV10-1 and TRBJ1-1; TRBD1 might be the D (6 bases). Germline V CDR1 and CDR2: WNHNN, SYGVQD (reference sequence). With 7 bases removed from V and 1 base from J, the gap between germline ends came to 16 bases. The CDR3 is 15 residues long. The CDR3 reads CASTKLQGANTEAFF. CDR3 DNA sequence: TGCGCCAGCACTAAATTACAGGGAGCGAACACTGAAGCTTTCTTT.

This chain connects TRBV28 to TRBJ2-7, with 8 bases lining up with TRBD2. J lost 0 bases, V lost 7 bases, and 11 bases had no gene match. The CDR3 has 16 amino acids. In germline, CDR1 is MDHEN, CDR2 SYDVKM. For the CDR3, the DNA is TGTGCCAGCACCCTCTCGGTAGCGGGACCCTCCTACGAGCAGTACTTC. Translating gives CASTLSVAGPSYEQYF.

This clone has a single count. This chain uses TRBV27 with TRBJ1-2; possibly TRBD1 for D (5 bases). This CDR3 contains 15 residues. V lost 5 bases and J 0 bases, leaving 13 bases between the germline ends. Per the germline V gene, CDR1 is MNHEY and CDR2 is SMNVEV (reference sequence). The CDR3 loop reads CASSISGIPNYGYTF. CDR3 nucleotides: TGTGCCAGCAGTATTTCAGGGATTCCTAACTATGGCTACACCTTC.

The chain carries TRBV29-1 and TRBJ1-1; D uncertain. The V and J ends lost 4 bases and 5 bases respectively, with 11 bases between them. This CDR3 has 12 amino acids. The germline CDR1 and CDR2 sequences are SQVTM and ANQGSEA. CDR3 in DNA: TGCAGCGTTGTAACGAGTGATACTGAAGCTTTCTTT. It encodes CSVVTSDTEAFF.

The chain has TRBV28 and TRBJ1-5; the D gene is possibly TRBD1 (6 bases). In germline, CDR1 is MDHEN, CDR2 SYDVKM. This CDR3 has 15 residues. The V gene lost 3 bases and the J gene lost 4 bases, with 13 bases spanning the gap. This CDR3 reads CASSFLGQRNQPQHF. CDR3 sequence (DNA): TGTGCCAGCAGTTTCCTCGGACAGAGGAATCAGCCCCAGCATTTT. The full variable domain, in which reference TRBV28 and TRBJ1-5 provide the parts outside the CDR3, is DVKVTQSSRYLVKRTGEKVFLECVQDMDHENMFWYRQDPGLGLRLIYFSYDVKMKEKGDIPEGYSVSREKKERFSLILESASTNQTSMYLCASSFLGQRNQPQHFGDGTRLSIL.

V usage is TRBV7-2 and J usage is TRBJ1-4, with D possibly matching TRBD1 (5 bases). CDR3 length: 18 residues. The germline V gene encodes CDR1 SGHTA and CDR2 FQGNSA. V was shortened by 1 base and J by 7 bases, with 22 bases between the two germline ends. CDR3 sequence (DNA): TGTGCCAGCAGCTTAGGGACTGGCCGGGGACTCGCTGGTGAAAAACTGTTTTTT. It yields the protein CASSLGTGRGLAGEKLFF.

The chain combines TRBV6-5 with TRBJ1-1, with D perhaps matching TRBD1 (6 bases). The CDR3 is 15 amino acids. Germline CDR1 MNHEY, CDR2 SVGAGI. The germline V and J ends were trimmed by 0 bases and 6 bases, with 14 bases remaining between them. The chain's CDR3 is CASSYSTGTSAEAFF. The CDR3 DNA is TGTGCCAGCAGTTACTCAACAGGGACTAGCGCTGAAGCTTTCTTT.

The chain carries TRBV11-2 and TRBJ2-1; the D gene is possibly TRBD2 (5 bases). The CDR3 has 15 amino acids. V was cut by 2 bases and J by 7 bases, with 15 bases left in between. The germline CDR1 and CDR2 sequences are SGHAT and FQNNGV. The CDR3 here is CASSLKLLALNEQFF. The CDR3 DNA is TGTGCCAGCAGCTTAAAGCTCCTAGCTTTAAATGAGCAGTTCTTC.

This chain joins TRBV27 and TRBJ1-2, with D possibly being TRBD1 (5 bases). The CDR3 loop spans 13 amino acids. The V end was cut by 3 bases, the J end by 3 bases, with 8 bases between. From germline, CDR1 is MNHEY and CDR2 SMNVEV (reference sequence). This chain's CDR3 is CASSFGQDYGYTF. CDR3 bases: TGTGCCAGCAGTTTTGGACAAGACTATGGCTACACCTTC.

This clone was found once. The genes are TRBV28 and TRBJ2-7; D ambiguous. V lost 5 bases and J 0 bases, leaving 14 bases between the germline ends. The germline gives CDR1 MDHEN, CDR2 SYDVKM. The CDR3 sequence is 15 residues long. In nucleotides, the CDR3 is TGTGCCAGCAGTCCCGGGTTCGCCGTCTCCTACGAGCAGTACTTC. Protein sequence: CASSPGFAVSYEQYF.

The chain combines TRBV7-2 with TRBJ2-1; TRBD1 matches at 9 bases. V trimming: 3 bases; J trimming: 4 bases; junction bases outside the gene matches: 4. CDR3 length equals 15 residues. Germline loops: CDR1 SGHTA, CDR2 FQGNSA. CDR3 amino acids: CASSLDRGLYNEQFF. The CDR3 DNA is TGTGCCAGCAGCTTGGACAGGGGACTATACAATGAGCAGTTCTTC.

In its sample, this clone was seen once. The rearrangement uses TRBV5-4 and TRBJ1-1, with TRBD1 matching 8 bases. With V trimmed by 4 bases and J by 6 bases, 2 bases remained unmatched. Germline V CDR1 and CDR2: SGHNT, YYREEE (reference sequence). CDR3 length equals 12 residues. In DNA, the CDR3 is TGTGCCAGCAGCCTACAGGGGGCTGAAGCTTTCTTT. It yields the protein CASSLQGAEAFF.

The rearrangement joins TRBV4-3 to TRBJ1-4; possible D gene TRBD1, 6 bases. The V end lost 4 bases, the J end lost 8 bases, and 17 bases lay between the germline ends. CDR3 size: 15 residues. Germline V gene sequence: CDR1 LGHNA, CDR2 YSLEER. The CDR3 coding sequence is TGCGCCAGCAGCCGCCGACAGGATTTGGGCGAAAAACTGTTTTTT. The encoded protein is CASSRRQDLGEKLFF.

The CDR3 loop reads CASSLPLLRGLNTGELFF. The CDR3 nucleotides read TGTGCCAGCAGCTTACCTCTACTGAGGGGACTGAACACCGGGGAGCTGTTTTTT. The chain joins TRBV11-2 to TRBJ2-2, with D possibly being TRBD2 (6 bases). The CDR3 contains 18 residues. CDR1 and CDR2 from the germline V gene are SGHAT and FQNNGV. Trimming cost V 2 bases and J 1 base, with 17 bases left between them.

The gene calls are TRBV27 and TRBJ1-5; D is uncertain. The V and J ends lost 5 bases and 0 bases respectively, with 11 bases between them. The CDR3 extends over 15 amino acids. The germline CDR1 and CDR2 sequences are MNHEY and SMNVEV (reference sequence). In DNA, the CDR3 is TGTGCCAGCAGTCCTACCCTCGATAGCAATCAGCCCCAGCATTTT. Translated, it gives CASSPTLDSNQPQHF.

This chain links TRBV6-6 with TRBJ2-5; a possible D gene is TRBD1 (6 bases). Germline-derived CDR1 and CDR2 are MNHNY and SVGAGI (reference sequence). V shed 8 bases and J shed 5 bases, with 12 bases lying between them. The CDR3 is made up of 12 amino acids. The CDR3 here is CASHRERETQYF. CDR3 coding DNA: TGTGCCAGCCACAGGGAGCGGGAGACCCAGTACTTC.